One sample yielded the 25 T cell receptor beta chains listed below, sequenced in a study of CD8 T cells in Susac syndrome. About 0.5 to 1 ug RNA was reverse transcribed with random hexamers. One entry per CDR3 protein, called by TCRdb with MiXCR from the immunoSEQ multiplex PCR reads. The sample consists of hundreds of thousands of distinct CDR3 sequences, 85% of them appearing once. Sequencing was carried out using CD8+ T cells from PBMCs. These receptors were collected from a human donor with multiple sclerosis.

This rearrangement joins TRBV18 to TRBJ1-2; D perhaps matches TRBD1 (6 bases). The CDR3 extends over 14 amino acids. Germline values: CDR1 KGHSH, CDR2 LQKENI. V lost 6 bases to trimming and J lost 4 bases, with 15 bases between them. The CDR3 loop is CASSHSGHIYGYTF. The CDR3 nucleotides are TGTGCCAGCTCCCATTCGGGACATATCTATGGCTACACCTTC.

This chain connects TRBV2 to TRBJ2-7; 8 bases align to TRBD1. Germline V CDR1 and CDR2: SNHLY, FYNNEI. This CDR3 comprises 14 residues. J was trimmed by 4 bases and V by 6 bases; bases with no gene match: 8. The CDR3 DNA reads TGTGCCAGCAGACCGGGCAGGGGGCAGTACGAGCAGTACTTC. Translating it yields CASRPGRGQYEQYF.

J is TRBJ2-1 and V is TRBV4-3; 11 bases map to TRBD2. The V gene end was trimmed by 0 bases and the J gene end by 9 bases; junction bases not matched to a gene: 7. CDR3 length: 16 residues. Germline CDR1 and CDR2: LGHNA and YSLEER. CDR3 residues: CASSQDQLAGVREQFF. In DNA form, the CDR3 reads TGCGCCAGCAGCCAAGATCAACTAGCGGGAGTTCGTGAGCAGTTCTTC.

The chain combines TRBV7-8 with TRBJ2-7, with D uncertain. Between the trimmed V and J ends, which lost 7 bases and 6 bases, there was a span of 10 bases. Germline CDR1 SGHVS, CDR2 FQNEAQ. The CDR3 has 11 amino acids. The CDR3 is CASILRSEQYF. CDR3 sequence (DNA): TGTGCCAGCATCCTTCGTTCCGAGCAGTACTTC.

The chain is built from TRBV11-2 and TRBJ2-7; 12 nucleotides match TRBD2. This CDR3 region has 15 residues. Germline-derived CDR1 and CDR2 are SGHAT and FQNNGV. V shed 5 bases, J shed 4 bases, and the junction held 6 bases outside the gene matches. Here the CDR3 reads CASSTLAGGFYEQYF. Here the CDR3 DNA reads TGTGCCAGCAGCACCCTAGCGGGAGGGTTTTACGAGCAGTACTTC.

This CDR3 is CASSQDMADTQYF. The CDR3 nucleotides read TGCGCCAGCAGCCAAGATATGGCAGATACGCAGTATTTT. The chain recombines TRBV4-3 with TRBJ2-3, with no clear D. The CDR3 covers 13 residues. The V gene's germline CDR1 is LGHNA and CDR2 YSLEER. The V and J ends lost 0 bases and 4 bases respectively, with 5 bases between them.

J is TRBJ1-3 and V is TRBV15; the D is unclear. With 0 bases removed from V and 3 bases from J, the gap between germline ends came to 15 bases. Germline CDR1 LNHNV, CDR2 YYDKDF (reference sequence). This CDR3 is 17 amino acids long. The CDR3 DNA is TGTGCCACCAGCAGAGAGGTTGACCGAGGGAATGGAAACACCATATATTTT. It yields the protein CATSREVDRGNGNTIYF.

The table lists this clonotype with a few counts. This chain uses TRBV6-1 with TRBJ2-7; D gene unclear. The CDR3 runs 12 residues. The V gene's germline CDR1 is MNHNS and CDR2 SASEGT. V was shortened by 7 bases and J by 4 bases, with 11 bases between the two germline ends. The CDR3 loop is CASIGSSYEQYF. DNA for the CDR3: TGTGCCAGCATCGGGTCCTCTTACGAGCAGTACTTC.

The gene calls are TRBV3-1 and TRBJ2-1; 9 bases are shared with TRBD2. V shed 4 bases and J 5 bases; nucleotides not matched to a gene: 6. The germline V gene has CDR1 LGHDT and CDR2 YNNKEL (reference sequence). CDR3 length equals 15 residues. The CDR3 spells CASSLGTSHNNEQFF. The CDR3 region has the DNA TGTGCCAGCAGCCTCGGGACTAGCCACAACAATGAGCAGTTCTTC.

The chain combines TRBV7-9 with TRBJ2-1, with D possibly TRBD1 on 5 matching bases. The CDR3 totals 12 residues. V lost 1 base and J 10 bases, leaving 8 bases between the germline ends. CDR1 is SEHNR and CDR2 is FQNEAQ in the germline V gene (reference sequence). This CDR3 is CASSLVRTEQFF. For the CDR3, the DNA is TGTGCCAGCAGCTTAGTCAGGACAGAGCAGTTCTTC.

This rearrangement joins TRBV28 to TRBJ2-5; D call uncertain. Trimming removed 2 bases from V and 2 bases from J, with 9 bases in between. The CDR3 is made up of 14 amino acids. Germline V gene sequence: CDR1 MDHEN, CDR2 SYDVKM. The CDR3 loop is CASSLDQPQETQYF. CDR3 in DNA: TGTGCCAGCAGTTTAGACCAGCCGCAAGAGACCCAGTACTTC.

The gene calls are TRBV15 and TRBJ2-2; a possible D gene is TRBD1 (6 bases). V lost 2 bases to trimming and J lost 5 bases, with 9 bases between them. Germline values: CDR1 LNHNV, CDR2 YYDKDF (reference sequence). The CDR3 loop spans 14 amino acids. The CDR3 nucleotides are TGTGCCACCAGCAGAAACAGGGAGACCGGGGAGCTGTTTTTT. It yields the protein CATSRNRETGELFF.

J is TRBJ2-7 and V is TRBV9; D is uncertain. This CDR3 spans 13 amino acids. Trimming removed 4 bases at V and 3 bases at J, with 11 bases between. Germline V gene sequence: CDR1 SGDLS, CDR2 YYNGEE. The CDR3 DNA reads as TGTGCCAGCAGCAGCCACCCAGTCTACGAGCAGTACTTC. Protein: CASSSHPVYEQYF.

The chain has TRBV4-3 and TRBJ2-7; D possibly uses TRBD1 or TRBD2 (6 bases each). V lost 0 bases to trimming and J lost 5 bases, with 17 bases between them. The CDR3 is made up of 16 amino acids. Germline V lookup: CDR1 LGHNA, CDR2 YSLEER. Written as DNA, the CDR3 is TGCGCCAGCAGCCAAGATCGGGGGCCAGGCCCCAACGAGCAGTACTTC. It codes for CASSQDRGPGPNEQYF.

This sequence joins TRBV27 and TRBJ2-2; D unresolved. Germline CDR1 reads MNHEY; CDR2 reads SMNVEV (reference sequence). This CDR3 spans 15 amino acids. V lost 2 bases and J 9 bases, leaving 16 bases between the germline ends. CDR3: CASSLGVGPGRELFF. The CDR3, as DNA: TGTGCCAGCAGTTTAGGGGTCGGGCCCGGTAGGGAGCTGTTTTTT.

The chain has TRBV7-6 and TRBJ2-7; no firm D call. The CDR3 is 13 residues long. CDR1 SGHVS and CDR2 FNYEAQ come from the germline V gene. Trimming removed 1 base at V and 0 bases at J, with 4 bases between. The CDR3, as DNA: TGTGCCAGCAGCTTAGGGGACTCCTACGAGCAGTACTTC. It encodes CASSLGDSYEQYF.

This clonotype occurred once. The gene calls are TRBV3-1 and TRBJ2-2; the match to TRBD2 covers 11 bases. CDR3 length: 16 amino acids. The V gene end was trimmed by 5 bases and the J gene end by 2 bases; junction bases not matched to a gene: 4. The germline gives CDR1 LGHDT, CDR2 YNNKEL (reference sequence). The CDR3 nucleotides read TGTGCCAGCAGCGAAACTAGCGGGAGCAACACCGGGGAGCTGTTTTTT. Its protein product is CASSETSGSNTGELFF.

The DNA of the CDR3 is TGTGCCAGCAGTTCCAGCCCGGGACTAGCGGTTTACGAGCAGTACTTC. This sequence encodes CASSSSPGLAVYEQYF. V gene TRBV28 combines with J gene TRBJ2-7; TRBD2 matches 11 bases. V was pared by 4 bases and J by 4 bases, with 9 bases of the junction left unmatched. CDR3 length equals 16 residues. CDR1 and CDR2 from the germline V gene are MDHEN and SYDVKM.

The V and J genes are TRBV5-1 and TRBJ2-1; perhaps TRBD2 as D (6 bases). Germline assignment: CDR1 SGHRS and CDR2 YFSETQ. V was cut by 0 bases and J by 9 bases, with 13 bases left in between. The CDR3 contains 14 residues. CDR3 nucleotide sequence: TGCGCCAGCAGCTTGGTGGGAGGAAGCAGTGAGCAGTTCTTC. Encoded protein: CASSLVGGSSEQFF.

The J gene is TRBJ2-1, the V gene TRBV5-1, with D possibly TRBD2 on 5 matching bases. Deletions cut 5 bases from V and 3 bases from J, with 12 bases between. The CDR3 sequence is 14 residues long. Germline V gene data show CDR1 as SGHRS and CDR2 as YFSETQ. The CDR3 coding sequence is TGCGCCAGCAGAATAAGGAGGTTCTACAATGAGCAGTTCTTC. Its translation is CASRIRRFYNEQFF.

The rearrangement links TRBV18 to TRBJ2-5; 15 nucleotides agree with TRBD2. The CDR3 loop spans 16 amino acids. CDR1 is KGHSH and CDR2 is LQKENI in the germline V gene. The ends lost 3 bases at V and 5 bases at J; junction bases unmatched: 4. The chain's CDR3 is CASSPEGLAGGETQYF. In DNA form, the CDR3 reads TGTGCCAGCTCACCTGAGGGACTAGCGGGAGGCGAGACCCAGTACTTC.

This chain connects TRBV28 to TRBJ2-1, with 11 bases matching TRBD2. Germline V CDR1 and CDR2: MDHEN, SYDVKM. This CDR3 has 15 residues. The junction had 6 bases not matched to a gene; V was cut back by 7 bases and J by 4 bases. CDR3 in amino acids: CASMPTSGIYNEQFF. CDR3 DNA sequence: TGTGCCAGCATGCCGACTAGCGGGATATACAATGAGCAGTTCTTC.

This clonotype has just a few counts. The chain uses TRBV27 and TRBJ2-5; D is ambiguous. The CDR3 extends over 13 amino acids. Trimming removed 2 bases at V and 1 base at J, with 5 bases between. Germline lookup yields CDR1 MNHEY and CDR2 SMNVEV (reference sequence). The CDR3 DNA reads as TGTGCCAGCAGTTTAGGGCGCCAAGAGACCCAGTACTTC. Encoded protein: CASSLGRQETQYF.

The V and J genes are TRBV28 and TRBJ2-3; 7 bases line up with TRBD2. The CDR3 loop spans 17 amino acids. V shed 1 base, J shed 1 base, and the junction held 8 bases outside the gene matches. Germline V lookup: CDR1 MDHEN, CDR2 SYDVKM. The CDR3 nucleotides are TGTGCCAGCAGTTTATTAACGGGGGGTGTGGGCACAGATACGCAGTATTTT. Amino acid sequence: CASSLLTGGVGTDTQYF. The full variable domain, completed using reference TRBV28 and TRBJ2-3, is DVKVTQSSRYLVKRTGEKVFLECVQDMDHENMFWYRQDPGLGLRLIYFSYDVKMKEKGDIPEGYSVSREKKERFSLILESASTNQTSMYLCASSLLTGGVGTDTQYFGPGTRLTVL.

The chain has TRBV12-3 or TRBV12-4 and TRBJ2-7; 11 bases match TRBD2. The J segment lost 2 bases and the V segment lost 8 bases, leaving 5 bases of the junction unmatched. This CDR3 is built from 14 residues. CDR3 sequence (DNA): TGTGCCAGCCGGGGGACTAGCGGAGCCTACGAGCAGTACTTC. This translates into CASRGTSGAYEQYF.